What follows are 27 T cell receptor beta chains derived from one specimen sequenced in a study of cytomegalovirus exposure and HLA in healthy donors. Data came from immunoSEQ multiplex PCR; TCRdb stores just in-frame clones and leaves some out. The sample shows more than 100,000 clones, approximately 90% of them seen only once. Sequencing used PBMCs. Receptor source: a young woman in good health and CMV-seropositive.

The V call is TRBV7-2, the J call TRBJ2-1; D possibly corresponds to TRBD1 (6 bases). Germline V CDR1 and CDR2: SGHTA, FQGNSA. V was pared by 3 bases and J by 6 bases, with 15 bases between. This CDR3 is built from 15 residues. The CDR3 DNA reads TGTGCCAGCAGCTTCCGGTTTACAGGGTCCAATGAGCAGTTCTTC. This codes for CASSFRFTGSNEQFF.

CDR3 bases: TGTGCCAGCACCCCCGGTGGGAGGGCCGGGGTGGGCACTGAAGCTTTCTTT. This encodes CASTPGGRAGVGTEAFF. This rearrangement joins TRBV27 to TRBJ1-1; D is undetermined. The CDR3 has 17 amino acids. V gave up 7 bases and J gave up 4 bases, with 25 bases separating them. Germline CDR1 and CDR2: MNHEY and SMNVEV (reference sequence).

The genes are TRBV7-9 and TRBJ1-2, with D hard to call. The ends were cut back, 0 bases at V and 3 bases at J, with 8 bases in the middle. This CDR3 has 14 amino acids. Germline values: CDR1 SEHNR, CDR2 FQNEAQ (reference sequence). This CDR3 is CASSLASGDYGYTF. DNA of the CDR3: TGTGCCAGCAGCTTAGCGTCCGGGGACTATGGCTACACCTTC.

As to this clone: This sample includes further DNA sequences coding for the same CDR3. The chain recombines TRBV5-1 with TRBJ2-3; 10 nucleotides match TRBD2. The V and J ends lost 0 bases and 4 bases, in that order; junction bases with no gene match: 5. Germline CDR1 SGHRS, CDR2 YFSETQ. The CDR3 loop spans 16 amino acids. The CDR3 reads CASSLALAGGSDTQYF. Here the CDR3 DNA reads TGCGCCAGCAGCTTGGCATTAGCGGGGGGCTCAGATACGCAGTATTTT.

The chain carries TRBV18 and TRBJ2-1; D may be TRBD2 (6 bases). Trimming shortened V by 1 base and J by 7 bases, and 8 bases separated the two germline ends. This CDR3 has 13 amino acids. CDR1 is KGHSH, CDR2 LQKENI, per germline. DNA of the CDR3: TGTGCCAGCTCACCACAACGGGGGAATGAGCAGTTCTTC. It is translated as CASSPQRGNEQFF.

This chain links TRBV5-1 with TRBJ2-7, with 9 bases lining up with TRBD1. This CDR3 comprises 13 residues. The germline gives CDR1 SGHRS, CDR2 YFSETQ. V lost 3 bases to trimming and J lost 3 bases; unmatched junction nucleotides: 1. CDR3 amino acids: CASSSGQGYEQYF. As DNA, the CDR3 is TGCGCCAGCAGCTCGGGACAGGGCTACGAGCAGTACTTC.

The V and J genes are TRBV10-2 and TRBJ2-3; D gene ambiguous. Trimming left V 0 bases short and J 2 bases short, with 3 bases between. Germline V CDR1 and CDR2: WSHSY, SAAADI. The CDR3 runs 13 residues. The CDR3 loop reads CASSESHTDTQYF. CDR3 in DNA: TGCGCCAGCAGTGAGTCACACACAGATACGCAGTATTTT.

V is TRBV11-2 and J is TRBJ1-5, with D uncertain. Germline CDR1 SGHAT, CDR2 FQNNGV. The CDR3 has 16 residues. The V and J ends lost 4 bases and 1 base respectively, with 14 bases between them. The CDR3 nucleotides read TGTGCCAGCAGCTCCCTCCAGGCGACAAGCAATCAGCCCCAGCATTTT. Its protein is CASSSLQATSNQPQHF.

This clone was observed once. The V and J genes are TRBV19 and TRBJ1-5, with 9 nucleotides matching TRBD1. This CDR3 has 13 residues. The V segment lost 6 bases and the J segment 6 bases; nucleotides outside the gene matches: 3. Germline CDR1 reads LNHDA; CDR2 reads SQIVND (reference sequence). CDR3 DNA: TGTGCCAGTAGCCCGGACAGGGGTCAGCCCCAGCATTTT. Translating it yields CASSPDRGQPQHF.

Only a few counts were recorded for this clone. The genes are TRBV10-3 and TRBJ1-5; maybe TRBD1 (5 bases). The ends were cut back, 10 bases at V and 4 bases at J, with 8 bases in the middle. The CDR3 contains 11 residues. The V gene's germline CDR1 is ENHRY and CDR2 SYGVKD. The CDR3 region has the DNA TGTGCCACAGGGCAGAATCAGCCCCAGCATTTT. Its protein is CATGQNQPQHF.

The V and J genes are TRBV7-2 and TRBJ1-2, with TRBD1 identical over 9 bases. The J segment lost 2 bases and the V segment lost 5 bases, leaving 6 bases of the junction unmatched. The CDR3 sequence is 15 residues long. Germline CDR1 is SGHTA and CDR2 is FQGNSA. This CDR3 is CASSIGDRANYGYTF. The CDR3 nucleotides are TGTGCCAGCAGCATCGGGGACAGGGCAAACTATGGCTACACCTTC.

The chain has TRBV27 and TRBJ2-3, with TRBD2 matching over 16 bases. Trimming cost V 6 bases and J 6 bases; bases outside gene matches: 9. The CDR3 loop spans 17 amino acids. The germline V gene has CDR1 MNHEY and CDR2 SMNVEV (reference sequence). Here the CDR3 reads CASRGIGTSGGADTQYF. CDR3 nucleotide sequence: TGTGCCAGCAGGGGGATAGGGACTAGCGGGGGGGCGGATACGCAGTATTTT.

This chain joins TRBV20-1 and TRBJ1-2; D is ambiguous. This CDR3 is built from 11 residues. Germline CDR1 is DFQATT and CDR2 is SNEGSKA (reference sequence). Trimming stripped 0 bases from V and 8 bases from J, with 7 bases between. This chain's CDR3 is CSARDGRGYTF. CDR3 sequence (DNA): TGCAGTGCTAGAGATGGGAGGGGCTACACCTTC.

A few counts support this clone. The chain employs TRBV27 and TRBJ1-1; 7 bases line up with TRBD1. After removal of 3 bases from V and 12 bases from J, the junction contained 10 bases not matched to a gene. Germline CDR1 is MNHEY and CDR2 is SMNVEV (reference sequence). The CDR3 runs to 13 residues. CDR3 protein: CASSFGGNRGTFF. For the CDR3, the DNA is TGTGCCAGCAGTTTTGGGGGAAACAGGGGAACTTTCTTT.

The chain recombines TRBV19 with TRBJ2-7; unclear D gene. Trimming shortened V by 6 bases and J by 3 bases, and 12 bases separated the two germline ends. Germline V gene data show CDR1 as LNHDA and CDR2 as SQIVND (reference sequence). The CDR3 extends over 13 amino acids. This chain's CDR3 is CASSRHGYYEQYF. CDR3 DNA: TGTGCCAGTAGCAGACACGGATACTACGAGCAGTACTTC. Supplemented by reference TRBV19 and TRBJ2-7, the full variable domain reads DGGITQSPKYLFRKEGQNVTLSCEQNLNHDAMYWYRQDPGQGLRLIYYSQIVNDFQKGDIAEGYSVSREKKESFPLTVTSAQKNPTAFYLCASSRHGYYEQYFGPGTRLTVT.

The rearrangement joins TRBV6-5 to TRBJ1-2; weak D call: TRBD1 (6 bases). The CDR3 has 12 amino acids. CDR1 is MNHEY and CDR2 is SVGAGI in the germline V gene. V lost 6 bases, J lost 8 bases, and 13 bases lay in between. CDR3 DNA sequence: TGTGCCAGCAGCACAGGGACGGGCGGCTACACCTTC. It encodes CASSTGTGGYTF.

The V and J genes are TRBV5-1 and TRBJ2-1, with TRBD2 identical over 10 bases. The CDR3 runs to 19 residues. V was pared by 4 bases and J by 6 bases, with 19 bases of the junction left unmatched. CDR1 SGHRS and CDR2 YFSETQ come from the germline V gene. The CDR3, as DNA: TGCGCCAGCAGCCCCTCGACCAGCGGGGGGGCCATGAGTCTCAATGAGCAGTTCTTC. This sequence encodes CASSPSTSGGAMSLNEQFF.

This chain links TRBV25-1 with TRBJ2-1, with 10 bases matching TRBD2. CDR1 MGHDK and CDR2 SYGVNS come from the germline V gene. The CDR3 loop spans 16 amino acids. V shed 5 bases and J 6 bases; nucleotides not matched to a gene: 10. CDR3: CASSHLHGTSVNEQFF. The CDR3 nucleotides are TGTGCCAGCAGTCATCTACACGGGACTAGCGTCAATGAGCAGTTCTTC.

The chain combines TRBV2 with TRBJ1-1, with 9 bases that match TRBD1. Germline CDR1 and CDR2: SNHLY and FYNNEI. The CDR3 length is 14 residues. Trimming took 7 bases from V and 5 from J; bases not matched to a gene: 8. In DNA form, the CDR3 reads TGTGCCAGCACTCTGACAGGGGGAGAAACTGAAGCTTTCTTT. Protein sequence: CASTLTGGETEAFF. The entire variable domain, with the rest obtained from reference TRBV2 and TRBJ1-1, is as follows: EPEVTQTPSHQVTQMGQEVILRCVPISNHLYFYWYRQILGQKVEFLVSFYNNEISEKSEIFDDQFSVERPDGSNFTLKIRSTKLEDSAMYFCASTLTGGETEAFFGQGTRLTVV.

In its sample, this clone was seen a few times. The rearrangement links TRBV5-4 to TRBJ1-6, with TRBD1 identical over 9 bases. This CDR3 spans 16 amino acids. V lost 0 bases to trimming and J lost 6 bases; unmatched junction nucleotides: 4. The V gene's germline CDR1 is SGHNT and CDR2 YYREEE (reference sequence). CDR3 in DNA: TGTGCCAGCAGCTTGGCCGGGACAGGGAGTAATTCACCCCTCCACTTT. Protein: CASSLAGTGSNSPLHF. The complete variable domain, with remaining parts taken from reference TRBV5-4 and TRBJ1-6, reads ETGVTQSPTHLIKTRGQQVTLRCSSQSGHNTVSWYQQALGQGPQFIFQYYREEENGRGNFPPRFSGLQFPNYSSELNVNALELDDSALYLCASSLAGTGSNSPLHFGNGTRLTVT.

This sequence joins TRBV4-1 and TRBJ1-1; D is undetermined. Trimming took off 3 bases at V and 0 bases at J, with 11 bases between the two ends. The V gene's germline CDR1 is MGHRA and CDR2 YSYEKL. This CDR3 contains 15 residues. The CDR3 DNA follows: TGCGCCAGCAGCCACATCCGGGGATTGAACACTGAAGCTTTCTTT. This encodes CASSHIRGLNTEAFF.

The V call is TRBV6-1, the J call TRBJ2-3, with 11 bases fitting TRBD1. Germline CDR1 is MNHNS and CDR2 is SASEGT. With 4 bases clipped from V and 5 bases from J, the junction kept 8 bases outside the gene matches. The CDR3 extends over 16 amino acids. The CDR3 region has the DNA TGTGCCAGCAGTGGACTCACGGGGACAGGGGGAGATACGCAGTATTTT. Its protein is CASSGLTGTGGDTQYF.

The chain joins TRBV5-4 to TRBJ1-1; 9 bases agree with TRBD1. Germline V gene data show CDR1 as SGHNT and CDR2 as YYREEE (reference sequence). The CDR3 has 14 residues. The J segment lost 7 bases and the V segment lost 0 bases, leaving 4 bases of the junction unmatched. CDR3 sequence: CASSLGAGQGEAFF. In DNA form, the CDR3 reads TGTGCCAGCAGCTTGGGGGCGGGACAGGGTGAAGCTTTCTTT.

The DNA of the CDR3 is TGTGCCAGCAGTCCTTGGCTAGCGGCGAACACCGGGGAGCTGTTTTTT. Its translation is CASSPWLAANTGELFF. V is TRBV7-3 and J is TRBJ2-2; 7 nucleotides match TRBD2. The CDR3 extends over 16 amino acids. Trimming cost V 6 bases and J 0 bases; bases outside gene matches: 7. CDR1 is SGHTA and CDR2 is FQGTGA in the germline V gene.

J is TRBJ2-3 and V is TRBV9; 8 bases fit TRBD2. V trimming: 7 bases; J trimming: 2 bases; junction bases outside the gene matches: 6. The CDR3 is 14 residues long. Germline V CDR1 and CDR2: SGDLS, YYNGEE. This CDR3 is CASSGGGYTDTQYF. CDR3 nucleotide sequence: TGTGCCAGCTCCGGGGGGGGATACACAGATACGCAGTATTTT.

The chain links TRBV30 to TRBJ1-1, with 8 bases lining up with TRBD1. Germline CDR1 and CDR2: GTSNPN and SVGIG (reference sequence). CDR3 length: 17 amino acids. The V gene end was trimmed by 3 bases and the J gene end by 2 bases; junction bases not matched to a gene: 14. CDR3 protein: CAWRDGQGLLRNTEAFF. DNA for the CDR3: TGTGCCTGGAGGGATGGACAGGGCCTTTTGAGAAACACTGAAGCTTTCTTT.

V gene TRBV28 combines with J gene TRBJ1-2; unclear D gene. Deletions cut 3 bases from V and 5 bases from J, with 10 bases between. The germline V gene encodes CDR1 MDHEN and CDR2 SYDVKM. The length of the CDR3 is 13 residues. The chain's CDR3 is CASSLSELYGYTF. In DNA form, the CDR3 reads TGTGCCAGCAGTTTGTCGGAGCTGTATGGCTACACCTTC.